The sequence of this T cell receptor (beta chain) was determined in a study of follicular helper T cells after annual influenza vaccination. As for the study in general: Sampling occurred days 0, 7 and 28 after each influenza vaccination. Some donors were sampled over the 2013-2014, 2014-2015 and 2015-2016 vaccinations. Findings of the study overall: Successive annual vaccinations recalled a recurrent oligoclonal ICOS+CD38+ cTfh response with influenza-specific clonotypes. ICOS-CD38- cTfh most often held earlier Day 7 ICOS+CD38+ clones.

Time point here: 2015-2016 season, 7 days after influenza vaccination. Clones were read by immunoSEQ multiplex PCR, and TCRdb kept only the in-frame ones, dropping some. The table has roughly 9,700 clones, less than 85% seen once; the top ten hold 0.3% to 0.5%. The CDR3 loop spans 14 amino acids. The germline CDR1 and CDR2 sequences are MDHEN and SYDVKM. With 5 bases clipped from V and 2 bases from J, the junction kept 5 bases outside the gene matches. For this clone: The antigen remains unidentified.

Sequences were derived from CXCR5- memory CD4+ T cells sorted from blood, sampled 7 days after influenza vaccination. This rearrangement joins TRBV28 to TRBJ2-7, with 8 nucleotides matching TRBD1. This clonotype was obtained from an adult who received the influenza vaccine. In nucleotides, the CDR3 is TGTGCCAGCAGTCAAGTGACAGGGGCCTACGAGCAGTACTTC. Protein sequence: CASSQVTGAYEQYF.